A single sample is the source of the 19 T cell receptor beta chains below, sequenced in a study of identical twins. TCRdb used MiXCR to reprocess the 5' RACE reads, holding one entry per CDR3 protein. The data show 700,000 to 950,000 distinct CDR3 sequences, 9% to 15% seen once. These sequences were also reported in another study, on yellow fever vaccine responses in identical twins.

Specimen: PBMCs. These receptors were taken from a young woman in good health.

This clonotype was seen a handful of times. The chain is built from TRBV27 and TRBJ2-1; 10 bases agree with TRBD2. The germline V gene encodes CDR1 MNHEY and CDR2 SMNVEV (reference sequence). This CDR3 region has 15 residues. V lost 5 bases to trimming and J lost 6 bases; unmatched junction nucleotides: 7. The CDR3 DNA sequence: TGTGCCAGCAGTCTCAATAGCGGGAGGTCCAATGAGCAGTTCTTC. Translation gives CASSLNSGRSNEQFF.

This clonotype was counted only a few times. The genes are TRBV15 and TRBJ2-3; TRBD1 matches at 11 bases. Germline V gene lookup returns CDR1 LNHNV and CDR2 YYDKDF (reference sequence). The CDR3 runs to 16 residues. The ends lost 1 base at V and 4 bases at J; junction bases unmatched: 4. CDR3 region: CATSRGTGGSSDTQYF. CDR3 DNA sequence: TGTGCCACCAGCAGAGGGACAGGGGGCTCTTCAGATACGCAGTATTTT.

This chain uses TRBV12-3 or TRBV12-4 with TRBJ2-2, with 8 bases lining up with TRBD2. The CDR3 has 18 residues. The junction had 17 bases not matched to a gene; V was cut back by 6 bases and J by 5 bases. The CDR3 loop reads CASSYRAGASGGTGELFF. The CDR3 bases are TGTGCCAGCAGCTATCGAGCGGGGGCTAGCGGAGGAACCGGGGAGCTGTTTTTT.

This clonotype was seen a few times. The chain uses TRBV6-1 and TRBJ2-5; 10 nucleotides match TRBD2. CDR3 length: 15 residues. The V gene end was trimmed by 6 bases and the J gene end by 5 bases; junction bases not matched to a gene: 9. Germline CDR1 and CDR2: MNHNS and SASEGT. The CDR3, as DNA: TGTGCCAGCAGCCATACTAGCGGGACTTTGGAGACCCAGTACTTC. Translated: CASSHTSGTLETQYF.

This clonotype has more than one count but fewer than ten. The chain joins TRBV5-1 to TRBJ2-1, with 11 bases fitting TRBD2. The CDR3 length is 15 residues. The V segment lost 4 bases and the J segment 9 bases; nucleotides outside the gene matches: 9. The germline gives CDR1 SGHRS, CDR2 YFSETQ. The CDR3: CASSRTSGSSSEQFF. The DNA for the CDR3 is TGCGCCAGCAGCCGTACTAGCGGGAGCTCCAGTGAGCAGTTCTTC.

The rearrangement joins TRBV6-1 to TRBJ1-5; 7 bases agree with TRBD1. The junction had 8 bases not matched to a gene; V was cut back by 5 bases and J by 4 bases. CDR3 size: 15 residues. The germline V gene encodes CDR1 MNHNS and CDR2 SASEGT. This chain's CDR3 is CASSLPRDRNQPQHF. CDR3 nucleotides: TGTGCCAGCAGTCTCCCAAGGGACAGAAATCAGCCCCAGCATTTT.

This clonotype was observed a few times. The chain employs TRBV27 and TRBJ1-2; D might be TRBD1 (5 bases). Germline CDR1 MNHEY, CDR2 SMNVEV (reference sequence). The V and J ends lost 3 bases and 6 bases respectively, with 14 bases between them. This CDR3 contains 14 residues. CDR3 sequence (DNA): TGTGCCAGCAGTTTGAAAGGGGCGGGGAATGGCTACACCTTC. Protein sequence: CASSLKGAGNGYTF.

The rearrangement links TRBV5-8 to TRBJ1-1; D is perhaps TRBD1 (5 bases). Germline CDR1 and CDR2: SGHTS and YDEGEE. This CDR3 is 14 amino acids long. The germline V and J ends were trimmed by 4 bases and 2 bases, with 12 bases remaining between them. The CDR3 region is CASSHGQANTEAFF. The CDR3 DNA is TGTGCCAGCAGCCACGGACAAGCTAACACTGAAGCTTTCTTT.

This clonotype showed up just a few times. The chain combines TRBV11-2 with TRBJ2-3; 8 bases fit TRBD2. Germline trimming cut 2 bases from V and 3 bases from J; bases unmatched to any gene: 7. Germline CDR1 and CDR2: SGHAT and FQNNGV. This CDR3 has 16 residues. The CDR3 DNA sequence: TGTGCCAGCAGCTTAACGGGACTAGTTGGGACAGATACGCAGTATTTT. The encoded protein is CASSLTGLVGTDTQYF.

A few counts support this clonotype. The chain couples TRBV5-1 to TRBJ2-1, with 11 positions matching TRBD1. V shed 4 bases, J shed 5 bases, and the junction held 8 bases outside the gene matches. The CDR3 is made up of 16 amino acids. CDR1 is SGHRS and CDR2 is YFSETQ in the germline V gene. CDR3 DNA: TGCGCCAGCAGCAAAAGGACAGGGGGCGTAAACAATGAGCAGTTCTTC. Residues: CASSKRTGGVNNEQFF. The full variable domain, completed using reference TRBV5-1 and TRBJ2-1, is KAGVTQTPRYLIKTRGQQVTLSCSPISGHRSVSWYQQTPGQGLQFLFEYFSETQRNKGNFPGRFSGRQFSNSRSEMNVSTLELGDSALYLCASSKRTGGVNNEQFFGPGTRLTVL.

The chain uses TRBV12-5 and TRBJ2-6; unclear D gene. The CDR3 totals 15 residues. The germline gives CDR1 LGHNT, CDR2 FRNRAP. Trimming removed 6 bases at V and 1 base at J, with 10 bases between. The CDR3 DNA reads TGTGCTAGTGGCCGCGTGGGTTCTGGGGCCAACGTCCTGACTTTC. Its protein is CASGRVGSGANVLTF.

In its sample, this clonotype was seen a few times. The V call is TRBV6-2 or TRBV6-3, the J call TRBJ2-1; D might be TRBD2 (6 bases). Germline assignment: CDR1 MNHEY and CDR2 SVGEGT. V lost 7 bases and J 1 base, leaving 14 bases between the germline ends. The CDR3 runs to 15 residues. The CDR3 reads CASTTISGSYNEQFF. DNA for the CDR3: TGTGCCAGCACCACAATTAGCGGATCCTACAATGAGCAGTTCTTC.

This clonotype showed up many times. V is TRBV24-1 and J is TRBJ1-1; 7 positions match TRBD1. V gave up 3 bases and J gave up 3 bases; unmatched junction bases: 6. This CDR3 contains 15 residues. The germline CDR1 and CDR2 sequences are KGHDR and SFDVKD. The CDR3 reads CATSDRRQGYTEAFF. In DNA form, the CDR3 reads TGTGCCACCAGTGATCGGCGACAGGGTTACACTGAAGCTTTCTTT.

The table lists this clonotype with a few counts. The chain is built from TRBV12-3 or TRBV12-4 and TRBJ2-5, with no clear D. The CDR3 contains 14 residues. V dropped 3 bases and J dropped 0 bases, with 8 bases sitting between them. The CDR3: CASSFVQNQETQYF. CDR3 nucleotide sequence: TGTGCCAGCAGTTTCGTCCAGAACCAAGAGACCCAGTACTTC.

The CDR3 sequence is CASREGVGYGYTF. The CDR3 DNA is TGTGCCAGCAGGGAGGGGGTCGGCTATGGCTACACCTTC. V and J are TRBV2 and TRBJ1-2, with a tentative D call TRBD1 (6 bases). The CDR3 sequence is 13 residues long. From germline, CDR1 is SNHLY and CDR2 FYNNEI. The V and J ends lost 6 bases and 4 bases respectively, with 12 bases between them.

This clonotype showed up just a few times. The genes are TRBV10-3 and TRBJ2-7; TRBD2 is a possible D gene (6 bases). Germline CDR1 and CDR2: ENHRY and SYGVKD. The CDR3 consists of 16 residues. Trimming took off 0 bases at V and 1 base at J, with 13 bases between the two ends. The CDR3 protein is CAISESKAGLSYEQYF. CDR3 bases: TGTGCCATCAGTGAGTCGAAAGCGGGTCTTTCCTACGAGCAGTACTTC.

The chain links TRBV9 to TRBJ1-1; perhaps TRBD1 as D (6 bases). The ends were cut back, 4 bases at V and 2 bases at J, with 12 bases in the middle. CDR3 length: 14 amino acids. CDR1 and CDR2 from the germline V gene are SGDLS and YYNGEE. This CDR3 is CASSPWGLNTEAFF. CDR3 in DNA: TGTGCCAGCAGCCCTTGGGGGCTCAACACTGAAGCTTTCTTT.

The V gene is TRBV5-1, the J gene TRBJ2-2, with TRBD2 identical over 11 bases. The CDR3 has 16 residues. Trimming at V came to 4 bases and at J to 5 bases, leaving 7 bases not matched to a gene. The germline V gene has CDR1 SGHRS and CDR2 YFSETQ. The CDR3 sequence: CASSPTSGVGTGELFF. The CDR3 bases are TGCGCCAGCAGCCCGACTAGCGGGGTTGGAACCGGGGAGCTGTTTTTT. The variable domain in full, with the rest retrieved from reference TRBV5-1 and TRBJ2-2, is KAGVTQTPRYLIKTRGQQVTLSCSPISGHRSVSWYQQTPGQGLQFLFEYFSETQRNKGNFPGRFSGRQFSNSRSEMNVSTLELGDSALYLCASSPTSGVGTGELFFGEGSRLTVL.

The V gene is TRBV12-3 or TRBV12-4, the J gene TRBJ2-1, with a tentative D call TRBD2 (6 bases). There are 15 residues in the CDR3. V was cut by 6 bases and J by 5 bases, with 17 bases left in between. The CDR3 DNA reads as TGTGCCAGCAGGGGCGGGGTAGGATCCCACAATGAGCAGTTCTTC. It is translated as CASRGGVGSHNEQFF.